This is a list of T cell receptor beta chains from one sample in a study of technical replicates of blood from a handful of donors. Sequencing was performed with immunoSEQ multiplex PCR; in TCRdb, only in-frame clones are kept and a portion is missing. Among over 55,000 clones, around 87% were seen once, and the ten largest hold over 4.5%. Sequencing used PBMCs. Source of these receptors: a human donor in good health. Some clones in this sample may be carry-over from other donors' samples. Both conserved end residues are part of each CDR3. A D gene is named only where the DNA matches it firmly. The size field is filled for only some rows; it gives once, few, many or a size class.

V gene: TRBV19; D gene: -; clone size: few; J gene: TRBJ1-1; CDR3 DNA: TGTGCCAGTAGTGTCAGGCAAATGAACACTGAAGCTTTCTTT; CDR3 protein: CASSVRQMNTEAFF
V gene: TRBV9; D gene: -; clone size: -; J gene: TRBJ1-4; CDR3 DNA: TGTGCCAGCAGCCCCCTCGGGACATCAACTAATGAAAAACTGTTTTTT; CDR3 protein: CASSPLGTSTNEKLFF
V gene: TRBV18; D gene: TRBD2; clone size: -; J gene: TRBJ2-7; CDR3 DNA: TGTGCCAGCTCACCCGCCCGGGGGGGCGAGCAGTACTTC; CDR3 protein: CASSPARGGEQYF
V gene: TRBV13; D gene: -; clone size: few; J gene: TRBJ1-1; CDR3 DNA: TGTGCCAGCAGCTTAGTTCCAAAGGCAGGGTGGGAGAACACTGAAGCTTTCTTT; CDR3 protein: CASSLVPKAGWENTEAFF
V gene: TRBV25-1; D gene: -; clone size: -; J gene: TRBJ1-1; CDR3 DNA: TGTGCCAGCAGTTCACCCGTGGCGGGGAACACTGAAGCTTTCTTT; CDR3 protein: CASSSPVAGNTEAFF
V gene: TRBV7-9; D gene: TRBD1; clone size: few; J gene: TRBJ1-1; CDR3 DNA: TGTGCCAGCAGCCAAGGACAGGTAACTGAAGCTTTCTTT; CDR3 protein: CASSQGQVTEAFF
V gene: TRBV7-3; D gene: TRBD1; clone size: -; J gene: TRBJ2-3; CDR3 DNA: TGTGCCAGCAGCTTAGTCGAGGGGGCTGGCACAGATACGCAGTATTTT; CDR3 protein: CASSLVEGAGTDTQYF
V gene: TRBV27; D gene: -; clone size: once; J gene: TRBJ1-1; CDR3 DNA: TGTGCCAGCAAGATTGACAGCATGAACACTGAAGCTTTCTTT; CDR3 protein: CASKIDSMNTEAFF
V gene: TRBV30; D gene: -; clone size: -; J gene: TRBJ1-1; CDR3 DNA: TGTGCCTGGAGTGTAAACTGGAACACTGAAGCTTTCTTT; CDR3 protein: CAWSVNWNTEAFF
V gene: TRBV5-4; D gene: TRBD1; clone size: -; J gene: TRBJ1-3; CDR3 DNA: TGTGCCAGCAGCATCCGAACAGGGGGGTCTGGAAACACCATATATTTT; CDR3 protein: CASSIRTGGSGNTIYF
V gene: TRBV19; D gene: -; clone size: once; J gene: TRBJ2-3; CDR3 DNA: TGTGCCAGTAGTACTAGACTAGGCACAGATACGCAGTATTTT; CDR3 protein: CASSTRLGTDTQYF
V gene: TRBV18; D gene: TRBD1; clone size: -; J gene: TRBJ1-2; CDR3 DNA: TGTGCCAGCTCACCGTTTGGACAGGGGGTCTCTGGCTATGGCTACACCTTC; CDR3 protein: CASSPFGQGVSGYGYTF
V gene: TRBV4-3; D gene: TRBD2; clone size: -; J gene: TRBJ2-1; CDR3 DNA: TGCGCCAGCAGCCAAGAGAGTAGCGGGAGGCGAGGTGAGCAGTTCTTC; CDR3 protein: CASSQESSGRRGEQFF
V gene: TRBV5-1; D gene: TRBD1; clone size: large; J gene: TRBJ2-5; CDR3 DNA: TGCGCCAGCAGCGCGGACAGGGTAGAGACCCAGTACTTC; CDR3 protein: CASSADRVETQYF
V gene: TRBV25-1; D gene: -; clone size: -; J gene: TRBJ2-2; CDR3 DNA: TGTGCCAGCAGTGTCCTAACCGGGGAGCTGTTTTTT; CDR3 protein: CASSVLTGELFF
V gene: TRBV4-2; D gene: TRBD2; clone size: -; J gene: TRBJ2-7; CDR3 DNA: TGTGCCAGCAGCCAGACGCGGGGGAGCGAGCAGTACTTC; CDR3 protein: CASSQTRGSEQYF
V gene: TRBV9; D gene: -; clone size: once; J gene: TRBJ1-6; CDR3 DNA: TGTGCCAGCAGTCAGGGTCGGAATTCACCCCTCCACTTT; CDR3 protein: CASSQGRNSPLHF
V gene: TRBV7-2; D gene: -; clone size: -; J gene: TRBJ2-7; CDR3 DNA: TGTGCCAGCAGCGATCGGTACGAGCAGTACTTC; CDR3 protein: CASSDRYEQYF
V gene: TRBV6-5; D gene: -; clone size: -; J gene: TRBJ2-7; CDR3 DNA: TGTGCCAGCAGTTACTCGGACAGAACTTCCGAGCAGTACTTC; CDR3 protein: CASSYSDRTSEQYF
V gene: TRBV2; D gene: -; clone size: once; J gene: TRBJ1-1; CDR3 DNA: TGTGCCAGCAGCCCCCCCCTATTCGGGACTGAAGCTTTCTTT; CDR3 protein: CASSPPLFGTEAFF
V gene: TRBV14; D gene: TRBD2; clone size: -; J gene: TRBJ2-7; CDR3 DNA: TGTGCCAGCAGCCACGCTAGCGGGAGTACGAACGAGCAGTACTTC; CDR3 protein: CASSHASGSTNEQYF
V gene: TRBV9; D gene: TRBD1; clone size: -; J gene: TRBJ2-5; CDR3 DNA: TGTGCCAGCAGCGCCCGGGACAGGGGACTTCAAGAGACCCAGTACTTC; CDR3 protein: CASSARDRGLQETQYF
V gene: TRBV7-9; D gene: -; clone size: few; J gene: TRBJ2-2; CDR3 DNA: TGTGCCAGCAGCCCACAGGGCACCGGGGAGCTGTTTTTT; CDR3 protein: CASSPQGTGELFF
V gene: TRBV7-9; D gene: TRBD2; clone size: -; J gene: TRBJ2-1; CDR3 DNA: TGTGCCAGCAGCATTAGCGGGAGTAGTAATGAGCAGTTCTTC; CDR3 protein: CASSISGSSNEQFF
V gene: TRBV4-3; D gene: -; clone size: -; J gene: TRBJ1-2; CDR3 DNA: TGCGCCAGCAGCCAAGAAACGGGCCCGGGAGGCTACACCTTC; CDR3 protein: CASSQETGPGGYTF
V gene: TRBV6-5; D gene: TRBD2; clone size: -; J gene: TRBJ2-7; CDR3 DNA: TGTGCCAGCAGTCCGTTAGCGGGCGAGCAGTACTTC; CDR3 protein: CASSPLAGEQYF
V gene: TRBV4-3; D gene: -; clone size: -; J gene: TRBJ2-2; CDR3 DNA: TGCGCCAGCAGCCAAGAACCGCCCCGGGGTTGGACCGGGGAGCTGTTTTTT; CDR3 protein: CASSQEPPRGWTGELFF
V gene: TRBV6-1; D gene: TRBD1; clone size: -; J gene: TRBJ1-6; CDR3 DNA: TGTGCCAGCAGTTTTGGGTGGGACAGCAGTTCACCCCTCCACTTT; CDR3 protein: CASSFGWDSSSPLHF
V gene: TRBV19; D gene: -; clone size: few; J gene: TRBJ2-7; CDR3 DNA: TGTGCCAGTAGTCCTCGACATGAAAGCTCCTACGAGCAGTACTTC; CDR3 protein: CASSPRHESSYEQYF
V gene: TRBV4-3; D gene: -; clone size: few; J gene: TRBJ1-2; CDR3 DNA: TGCGCCAGCAGCCAGCAGGGTCCCTTACGACCTACTTTCACCTTC; CDR3 protein: CASSQQGPLRPTFTF
V gene: TRBV15; D gene: -; clone size: -; J gene: TRBJ2-1; CDR3 DNA: TGTGCCACCAGCGGGGTTCCGGGACTGACTTACAATGAGCAGTTCTTC; CDR3 protein: CATSGVPGLTYNEQFF
V gene: TRBV9; D gene: TRBD2; clone size: -; J gene: TRBJ2-1; CDR3 DNA: TGTGCCAGCAGCGGGAACCTAGCGGGGAACTACAATGAGCAGTTCTTC; CDR3 protein: CASSGNLAGNYNEQFF
V gene: TRBV6-5; D gene: TRBD2; clone size: -; J gene: TRBJ2-2; CDR3 DNA: TGTGCCAGCAGTTACTCGAATCGGGGGGCCGGGGAGCTGTTTTTT; CDR3 protein: CASSYSNRGAGELFF
V gene: TRBV6-5; D gene: -; clone size: -; J gene: TRBJ1-1; CDR3 DNA: TGTGCCAGCAGTTACTCAACAGGTAAAAACACTGAAGCTTTCTTT; CDR3 protein: CASSYSTGKNTEAFF
V gene: TRBV2; D gene: TRBD1; clone size: few; J gene: TRBJ2-3; CDR3 DNA: TGTGCCAGCACCTACTGGACAGGGGCCACAGATACGCAGTATTTT; CDR3 protein: CASTYWTGATDTQYF
V gene: TRBV2; D gene: TRBD2; clone size: -; J gene: TRBJ2-1; CDR3 DNA: TGTGCCAGCAGTTGGCGGGGGGGCTTTGAGCAGTTCTTC; CDR3 protein: CASSWRGGFEQFF
V gene: TRBV5-1; D gene: TRBD1; clone size: -; J gene: TRBJ2-7; CDR3 DNA: TGCGCCAGCAGCTTGCAGGGGGATACCTACGAGCAGTACTTC; CDR3 protein: CASSLQGDTYEQYF
V gene: TRBV5-5; D gene: -; clone size: -; J gene: TRBJ1-2; CDR3 DNA: TGTGCCAGCAGCTTCCGGACATCTAACTATGGCTACACCTTC; CDR3 protein: CASSFRTSNYGYTF
V gene: TRBV29-1; D gene: TRBD1; clone size: -; J gene: TRBJ2-1; CDR3 DNA: TGCAGCGTAGGACAGGGCGCACGGTCCGATGAGCAGTTCTTC; CDR3 protein: CSVGQGARSDEQFF
V gene: TRBV7-6; D gene: -; clone size: -; J gene: TRBJ2-5; CDR3 DNA: TGTGCCAGCAGCTCCCCACAAGAGACCCAGTACTTC; CDR3 protein: CASSSPQETQYF
V gene: TRBV7-3; D gene: -; clone size: -; J gene: TRBJ1-2; CDR3 DNA: TGTGCCAGCAGCTTAACCGGCGGTCGGAACTATGGCTACACCTTC; CDR3 protein: CASSLTGGRNYGYTF